This T cell receptor (beta chain) was obtained from a study of T and B cells in COVID-19 patients. Study at large: Most recovered patients had mild to moderate COVID-19 treated as outpatients. Comorbidities linked to unfavorable COVID-19 outcome were present in about 90% of the 20 active-infection patients. Of about 20 active-infection patients, more than 9 were critically ill with mechanical ventilation or extracorporeal membrane oxygenation.

Findings of the study overall: Clonality of TRB repertoires was high in active COVID-19; recovery brought above-healthy diversity and richness.

CDR3 length equals 23 residues. Germline-derived CDR1 and CDR2 are SGHRS and YFSETQ. Germline trimming cut 0 bases from V and 1 base from J; bases unmatched to any gene: 24. Comments on this clonotype: Its antigen is still unknown.

From blood, 250-500 ng of genomic DNA served as TRB template. TRB rearrangements were amplified by multiplex PCR with BIOMED2 TRB-A/B primers. TCRdb re-derived calls from the multiplex PCR reads in MiXCR, one entry per CDR3 protein. The sample has around 6,700 distinct CDR3 sequences, about 25% seen once. The rearrangement uses TRBV5-1 and TRBJ2-5; 10 nucleotides line up with TRBD2. Input material: blood. The sequence derives from a human donor with active COVID-19. The DNA for the CDR3 is TGCGCCAGCAGCTTGGGACTAGCGGGTTGGGGGTCCACCGAGAATAAAGTCCAAGAGACCCAGTACTTC. Its protein product is CASSLGLAGWGSTENKVQETQYF. Supplemented by reference TRBV5-1 and TRBJ2-5, the full variable domain reads KAGVTQTPRYLIKTRGQQVTLSCSPISGHRSVSWYQQTPGQGLQFLFEYFSETQRNKGNFPGRFSGRQFSNSRSEMNVSTLELGDSALYLCASSLGLAGWGSTENKVQETQYFGPGTRLLVL.